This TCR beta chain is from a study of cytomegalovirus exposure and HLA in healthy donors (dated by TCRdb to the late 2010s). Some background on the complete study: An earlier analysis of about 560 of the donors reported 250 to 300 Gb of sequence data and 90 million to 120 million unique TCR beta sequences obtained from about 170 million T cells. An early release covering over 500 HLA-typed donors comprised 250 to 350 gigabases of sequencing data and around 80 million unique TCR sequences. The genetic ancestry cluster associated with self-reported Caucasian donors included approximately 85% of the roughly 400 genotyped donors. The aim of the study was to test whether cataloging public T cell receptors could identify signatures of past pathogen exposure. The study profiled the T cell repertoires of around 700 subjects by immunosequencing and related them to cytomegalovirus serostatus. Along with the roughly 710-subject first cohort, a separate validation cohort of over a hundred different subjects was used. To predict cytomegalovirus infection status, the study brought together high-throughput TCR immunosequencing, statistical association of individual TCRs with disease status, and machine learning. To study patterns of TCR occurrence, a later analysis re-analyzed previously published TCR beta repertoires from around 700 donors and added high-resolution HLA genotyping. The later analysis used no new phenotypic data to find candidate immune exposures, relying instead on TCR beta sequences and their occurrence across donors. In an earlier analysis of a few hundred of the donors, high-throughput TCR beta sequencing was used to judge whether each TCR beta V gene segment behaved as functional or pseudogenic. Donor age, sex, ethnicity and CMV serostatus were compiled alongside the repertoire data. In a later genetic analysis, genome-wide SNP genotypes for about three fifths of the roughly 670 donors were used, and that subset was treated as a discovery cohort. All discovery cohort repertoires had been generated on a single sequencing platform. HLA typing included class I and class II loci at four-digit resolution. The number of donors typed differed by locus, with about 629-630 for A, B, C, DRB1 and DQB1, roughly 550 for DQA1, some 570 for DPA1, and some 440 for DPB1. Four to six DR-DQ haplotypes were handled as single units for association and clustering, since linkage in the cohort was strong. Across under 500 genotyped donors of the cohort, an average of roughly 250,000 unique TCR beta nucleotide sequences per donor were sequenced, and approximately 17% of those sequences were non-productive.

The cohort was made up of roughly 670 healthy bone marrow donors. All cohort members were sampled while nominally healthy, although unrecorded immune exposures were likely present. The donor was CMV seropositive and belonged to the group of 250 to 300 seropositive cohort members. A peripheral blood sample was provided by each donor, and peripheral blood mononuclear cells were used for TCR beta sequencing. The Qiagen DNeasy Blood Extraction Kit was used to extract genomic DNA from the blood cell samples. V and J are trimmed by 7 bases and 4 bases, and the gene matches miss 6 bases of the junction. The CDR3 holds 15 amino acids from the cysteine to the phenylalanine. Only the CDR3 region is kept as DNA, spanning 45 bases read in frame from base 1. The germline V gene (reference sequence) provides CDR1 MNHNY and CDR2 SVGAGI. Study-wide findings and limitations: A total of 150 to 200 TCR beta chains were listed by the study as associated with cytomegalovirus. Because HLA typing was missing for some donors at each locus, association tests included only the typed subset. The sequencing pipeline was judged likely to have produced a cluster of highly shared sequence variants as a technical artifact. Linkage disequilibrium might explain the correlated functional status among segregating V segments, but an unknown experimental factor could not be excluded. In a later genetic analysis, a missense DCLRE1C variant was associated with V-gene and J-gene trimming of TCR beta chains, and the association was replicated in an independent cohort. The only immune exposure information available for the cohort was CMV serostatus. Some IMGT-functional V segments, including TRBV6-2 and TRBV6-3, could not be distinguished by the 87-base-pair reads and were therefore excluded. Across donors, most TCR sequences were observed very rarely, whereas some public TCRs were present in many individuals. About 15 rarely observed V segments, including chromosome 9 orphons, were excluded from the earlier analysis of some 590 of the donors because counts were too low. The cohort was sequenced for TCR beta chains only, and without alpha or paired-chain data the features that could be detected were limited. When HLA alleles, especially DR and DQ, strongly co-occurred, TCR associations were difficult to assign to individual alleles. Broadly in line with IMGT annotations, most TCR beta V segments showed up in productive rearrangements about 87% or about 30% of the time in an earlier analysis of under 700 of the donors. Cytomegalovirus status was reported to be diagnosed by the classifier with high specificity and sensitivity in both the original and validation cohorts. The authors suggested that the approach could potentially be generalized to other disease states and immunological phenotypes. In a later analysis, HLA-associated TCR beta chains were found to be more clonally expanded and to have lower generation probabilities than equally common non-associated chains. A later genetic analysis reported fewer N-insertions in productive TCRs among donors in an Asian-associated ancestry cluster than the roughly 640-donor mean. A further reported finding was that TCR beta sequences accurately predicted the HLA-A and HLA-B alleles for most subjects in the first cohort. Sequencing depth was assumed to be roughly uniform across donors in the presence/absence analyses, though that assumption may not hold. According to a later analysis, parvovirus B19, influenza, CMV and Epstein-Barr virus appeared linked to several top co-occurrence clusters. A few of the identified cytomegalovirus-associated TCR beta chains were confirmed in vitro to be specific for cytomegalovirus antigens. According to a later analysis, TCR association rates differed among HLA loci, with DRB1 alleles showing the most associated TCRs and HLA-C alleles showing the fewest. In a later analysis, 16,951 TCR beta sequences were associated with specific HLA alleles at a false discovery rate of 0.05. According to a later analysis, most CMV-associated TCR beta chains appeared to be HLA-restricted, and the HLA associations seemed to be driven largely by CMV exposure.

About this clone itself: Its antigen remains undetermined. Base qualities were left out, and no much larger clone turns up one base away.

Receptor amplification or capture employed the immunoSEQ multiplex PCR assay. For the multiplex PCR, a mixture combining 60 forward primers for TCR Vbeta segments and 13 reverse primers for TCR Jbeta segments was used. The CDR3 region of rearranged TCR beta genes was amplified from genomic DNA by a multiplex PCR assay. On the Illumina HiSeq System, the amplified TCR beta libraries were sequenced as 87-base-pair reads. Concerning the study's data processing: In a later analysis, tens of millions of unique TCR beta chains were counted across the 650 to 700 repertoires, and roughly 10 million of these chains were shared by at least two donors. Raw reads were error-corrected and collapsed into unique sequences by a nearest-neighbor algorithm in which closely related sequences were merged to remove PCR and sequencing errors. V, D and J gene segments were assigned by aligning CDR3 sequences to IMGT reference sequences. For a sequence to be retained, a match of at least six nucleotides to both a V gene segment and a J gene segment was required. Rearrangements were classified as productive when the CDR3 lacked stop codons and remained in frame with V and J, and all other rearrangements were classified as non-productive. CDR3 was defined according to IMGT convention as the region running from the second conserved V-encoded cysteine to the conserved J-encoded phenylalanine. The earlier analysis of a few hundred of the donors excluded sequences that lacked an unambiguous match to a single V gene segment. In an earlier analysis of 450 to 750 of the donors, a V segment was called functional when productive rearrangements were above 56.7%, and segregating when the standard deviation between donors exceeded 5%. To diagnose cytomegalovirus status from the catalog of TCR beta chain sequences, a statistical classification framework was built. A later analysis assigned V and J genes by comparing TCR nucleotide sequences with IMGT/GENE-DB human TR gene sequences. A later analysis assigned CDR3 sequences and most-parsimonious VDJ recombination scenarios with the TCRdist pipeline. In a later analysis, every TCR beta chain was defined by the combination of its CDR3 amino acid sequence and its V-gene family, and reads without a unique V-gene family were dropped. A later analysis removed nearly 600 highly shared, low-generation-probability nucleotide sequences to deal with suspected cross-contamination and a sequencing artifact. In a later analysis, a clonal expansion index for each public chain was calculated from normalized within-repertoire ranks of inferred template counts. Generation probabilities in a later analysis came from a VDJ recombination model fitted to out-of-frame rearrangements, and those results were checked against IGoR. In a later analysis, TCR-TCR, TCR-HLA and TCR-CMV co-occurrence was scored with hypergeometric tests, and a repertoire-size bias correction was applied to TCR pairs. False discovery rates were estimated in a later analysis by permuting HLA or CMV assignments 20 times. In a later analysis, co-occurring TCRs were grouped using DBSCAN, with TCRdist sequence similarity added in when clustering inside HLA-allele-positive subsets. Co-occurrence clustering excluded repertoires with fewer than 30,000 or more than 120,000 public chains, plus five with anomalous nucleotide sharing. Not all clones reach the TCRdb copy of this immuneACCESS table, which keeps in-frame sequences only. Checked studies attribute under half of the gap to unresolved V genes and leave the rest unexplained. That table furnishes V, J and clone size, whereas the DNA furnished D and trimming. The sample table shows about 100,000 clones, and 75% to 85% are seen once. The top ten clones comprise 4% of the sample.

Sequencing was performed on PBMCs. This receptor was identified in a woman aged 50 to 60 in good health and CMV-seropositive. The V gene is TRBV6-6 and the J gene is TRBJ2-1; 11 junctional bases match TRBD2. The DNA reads TGTGCCAGCACTAGTACTAGCGGGGGTTACAATGAGCAGTTCTTC. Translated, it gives CASTSTSGGYNEQFF.